The rows below give T cell receptor beta chains drawn from one sample of a study of blood T cell repertoires in COVID-19. TCRdb's table, derived via immunoSEQ multiplex PCR, lists solely in-frame clones and lacks some. The sample carries roughly 190,000 clones, more than 60% recorded once. What was sequenced was peripheral blood. These receptors all come from a woman between 50 and 59 years old with acute or convalescent COVID-19. The CDR3 runs from the conserved cysteine through the conserved F or W. A D gene is named only where the DNA matches it firmly. Not every row has a clone size; where given, it reads once, few, many or a size class.

CASSSTHYYEQYF TGCGCCAGCAGCTCGACTCATTACTACGAGCAGTACTTC TRBJ2-7 - TRBV5-1 -
CASTRLGALGTDTQYF TGTGCCAGTACCCGATTGGGGGCCCTGGGGACAGATACGCAGTATTTT TRBJ2-3 - TRBV19 -
CASRDRGKVTEAFF TGTGCCAGTAGGGACAGGGGAAAGGTCACTGAAGCTTTCTTT TRBJ1-1 - TRBV19 TRBD1
CASSSYRGGELFF TGTGCCAGCAGTTCGTACAGGGGCGGGGAACTGTTTTTT TRBJ1-4 - TRBV12-3/TRBV12-4 TRBD1
CASSPAWSSYNEQFF TGTGCCAGCAGCCCGGCCTGGAGCTCCTACAATGAGCAGTTCTTC TRBJ2-1 - TRBV27 -
CASSYPLQTGGTNEQFF TGTGCCAGCAGTTACCCCCTTCAAACAGGGGGAACGAATGAGCAGTTCTTC TRBJ2-1 once TRBV6-2/TRBV6-3 TRBD1
CASSYSRSYEQYF TGTGCCAGCAGTTACTCGAGAAGCTACGAGCAGTACTTC TRBJ2-7 - TRBV6-5 -
CATAGTSGRVGTQYF TGTGCCACCGCTGGGACTAGCGGGAGAGTGGGTACGCAGTATTTT TRBJ2-3 - TRBV19 TRBD2
CATLPKGRMKGYTF TGTGCCACCCTCCCAAAGGGGCGTATGAAAGGCTACACCTTC TRBJ1-2 few TRBV5-4 -
CASETALNSPLHF TGTGCCAGCGAGACAGCCCTTAATTCACCCCTCCACTTT TRBJ1-6 - TRBV28 -
CATSDRRSILAGYNEQFF TGTGCCACCAGTGATCGTAGATCGATCCTAGCGGGCTACAATGAGCAGTTCTTC TRBJ2-1 few TRBV24-1 TRBD2
CASSVGEYNSPLHF TGTGCCAGCAGCGTAGGGGAGTATAATTCACCCCTCCACTTT TRBJ1-6 - TRBV9 -
CASSQEAGAYYGYTF TGTGCCAGCAGCCAAGAGGCGGGGGCATACTATGGCTACACCTTC TRBJ1-2 - TRBV14 -
CASSGRGGTYEQYF TGTGCCAGCAGCGGGCGGGGGGGGACCTACGAGCAGTACTTC TRBJ2-7 - TRBV28 TRBD2
CASSPGTLEGETQYF TGTGCCAGCAGCCCCGGGACACTCGAGGGAGAGACCCAGTACTTC TRBJ2-5 few TRBV7-9 -
CAISAGEAEQYF TGTGCCATCAGTGCCGGGGAGGCCGAGCAGTACTTC TRBJ2-7 once TRBV10-3 -
CASSELDSSVNSPLHF TGTGCCAGCAGTGAATTGGACTCTTCGGTGAATTCACCCCTCCACTTT TRBJ1-6 - TRBV6-1 -
CARSGGAKTQYF TGTGCCCGCTCGGGAGGCGCAAAGACCCAGTACTTC TRBJ2-5 few TRBV30 TRBD2
CASSRLDRGPKYF TGTGCCAGCAGCCGTCTAGACAGGGGGCCGAAGTACTTC TRBJ2-7 once TRBV7-8 TRBD1
CASSTTSRSYNEQFF TGCGCCAGCAGCACCACTAGTCGGTCCTACAATGAGCAGTTCTTC TRBJ2-1 - TRBV5-1 -
CASSPQGRTGELFF TGCGCCAGCAGTCCACAGGGAAGGACCGGGGAGCTGTTTTTT TRBJ2-2 - TRBV10-1 -
CASSSGFHEQYF TGTGCCAGCAGTTCAGGGTTCCACGAGCAGTACTTC TRBJ2-7 once TRBV12-3/TRBV12-4 -
CASSSRDRGFNYGYTF TGTGCCAGCTCATCCCGGGACAGGGGATTTAACTATGGCTACACCTTC TRBJ1-2 - TRBV18 TRBD1
CASSLNRNSPLHF TGTGCCAGCAGTTTGAACAGGAATTCACCCCTCCACTTT TRBJ1-6 once TRBV12-3/TRBV12-4 -
CSVEEVLAGAVLGQETQYF TGCAGCGTTGAAGAGGTTCTAGCGGGAGCGGTTTTGGGGCAAGAGACCCAGTACTTC TRBJ2-5 few TRBV29-1 TRBD2
CASSLGLAGDTDTQYF TGCGCCAGCAGCCTCGGACTAGCGGGGGACACAGATACGCAGTATTTT TRBJ2-3 - TRBV5-1 TRBD2
CASSLDRGYSPLHF TGTGCCAGCAGCTTAGACAGGGGGTATTCACCCCTCCACTTT TRBJ1-6 - TRBV7-2 TRBD1
CASTNRGQGNIQYF TGTGCCAGCACCAACCGTGGTCAGGGAAACATTCAGTACTTC TRBJ2-4 - TRBV7-8 -
CASSPGQANQPQHF TGTGCCAGCTCACCGGGGCAAGCCAATCAGCCCCAGCATTTT TRBJ1-5 - TRBV18 -
CAITFGTRNEQFF TGTGCCATCACGTTCGGGACTCGAAATGAGCAGTTCTTC TRBJ2-1 once TRBV10-3 -
CASSLAWGSQSYEQYF TGCGCCAGCAGCTTGGCCTGGGGCAGCCAATCCTACGAGCAGTACTTC TRBJ2-7 - TRBV5-1 -
CASGRGEAATPLHF TGTGCCAGCGGGCGGGGGGAGGCGGCGACACCCCTCCACTTT TRBJ1-6 - TRBV6-5 -
CASSLDQGAGWNSPLHF TGTGCCAGCAGCTTAGATCAGGGGGCAGGTTGGAATTCACCCCTCCACTTT TRBJ1-6 - TRBV11-2 TRBD1
CASSLGRARNTEAFF TGTGCCAGCAGCTTGGGGCGGGCCCGGAACACTGAAGCTTTCTTT TRBJ1-1 - TRBV5-4 -
CAWSVQGAPTDTQYF TGTGCCTGGAGTGTACAGGGGGCGCCGACAGATACGCAGTATTTT TRBJ2-3 - TRBV30 TRBD1
CASSQVYEQYF TGTGCCAGCAGCCAAGTATACGAGCAGTACTTC TRBJ2-7 few TRBV14 -
CASSPTLPGLAGLEQYF TGTGCCAGCAGCCCTACCCTTCCGGGACTAGCGGGACTCGAGCAGTACTTC TRBJ2-7 - TRBV7-9 TRBD2
CASSRLSPYTSSYNEQFF TGTGCCAGCAGTCGACTCTCACCCTATACGAGCTCCTACAATGAGCAGTTCTTC TRBJ2-1 - TRBV6-6 -
CATRTGGNYGYTF TGTGCCACTCGGACAGGGGGGAACTATGGCTACACCTTC TRBJ1-2 - TRBV6-5 TRBD1
CASATGSSQPQHF TGTGCCAGTGCTACAGGGTCCAGTCAGCCCCAGCATTTT TRBJ1-5 few TRBV19 -
CASSLAGAPYEQYF TGTGCCAGCAGCTTAGCGGGAGCCCCCTACGAGCAGTACTTC TRBJ2-7 - TRBV7-7 -
CASSLFPGISYNSPLHF TGTGCCAGCAGCTTGTTCCCCGGGATCTCCTATAATTCACCCCTCCACTTT TRBJ1-6 once TRBV5-4 -
CASSPPGTKTKQFF TGTGCCAGCAGCCCGCCGGGAACTAAAACTAAGCAGTTCTTC TRBJ2-1 - TRBV14 -
CASSNWGGNQPQHF TGTGCCAGCTCTAACTGGGGGGGGAATCAGCCCCAGCATTTT TRBJ1-5 many TRBV18 -
CASSLVQGKNEQFF TGTGCCAGCAGCTTAGTACAGGGAAAAAATGAGCAGTTCTTC TRBJ2-1 - TRBV7-2 -
CASSPVQRVHEQFF TGTGCCAGCTCACCAGTACAGCGGGTCCATGAGCAGTTCTTC TRBJ2-1 - TRBV18 -
CASSLAVYSNQPQHF TGTGCCAGCAGTTTAGCGGTCTATAGCAATCAGCCCCAGCATTTT TRBJ1-5 - TRBV28 -
CASSGGAGISSTDTQYF TGTGCCAGCAGCGGTGGGGCAGGGATCTCTAGCACAGATACGCAGTATTTT TRBJ2-3 - TRBV9 -
CASSLGRETQYF TGTGCCAGCAGCTTAGGCCGGGAGACCCAGTACTTC TRBJ2-5 - TRBV11-2 -
CASSLWGGVTGNTIYF TGTGCCAGCAGCTTATGGGGGGGAGTTACCGGAAACACCATATATTTT TRBJ1-3 - TRBV7-9 -
CASSGLYREYEQYF TGCGCCAGCAGTGGTTTGTACAGGGAGTACGAGCAGTACTTC TRBJ2-7 - TRBV10-2 -
CAGGLGGTGELFF TGTGCCGGTGGACTAGGAGGGACCGGGGAGCTGTTTTTT TRBJ2-2 - TRBV6-6 TRBD2
CSASLHYEVPNQPQHF TGCAGTGCTAGTCTTCACTATGAAGTGCCCAATCAGCCCCAGCATTTT TRBJ1-5 - TRBV20-1 -